This is a list of T cell receptor beta chains from one sample in a study of T cells in Graves' hyperthyroidism and ophthalmopathy. TCRdb called the multiplex PCR reads again in MiXCR, with one record for every CDR3 protein. This table has approximately 200,000 distinct CDR3 sequences, about a sixth appearing once. The sequenced material came from blood. These receptors were taken from a man aged 40-55 years with Graves' hyperthyroidism. Both conserved end residues are part of each CDR3. The D gene is left open where the match is weak. Expanded clones are given a class, and other clones once, few, many or no size at all.

j_call	d_call	v_call	clone_size	cdr3_aa	cdr3_nt
TRBJ1-1	.	TRBV4-2	many	CASSQVQGESEAFF	TGTGCCAGCAGCCAAGTCCAAGGGGAGAGTGAAGCTTTCTTT
TRBJ2-1	.	TRBV7-2	many	CASSFGPNSYNEQFF	TGTGCCAGCAGCTTCGGCCCCAACTCCTACAATGAGCAGTTCTTC
TRBJ2-2	.	TRBV7-9	few	CASSLAVQGWTGELFF	TGTGCCAGCAGCTTAGCGGTTCAGGGGTGGACCGGGGAGCTGTTTTTT
TRBJ2-5	TRBD2	TRBV7-9	many	CASSLAVQRGTQETQYF	TGTGCCAGCAGCTTAGCGGTCCAGCGGGGGACACAAGAGACCCAGTACTTC
TRBJ2-7	TRBD1	TRBV12-3/TRBV12-4	.	CASTGDRGLIKQYF	TGTGCCAGCACCGGGGACAGGGGCCTAATTAAGCAGTACTTC
TRBJ2-1	.	TRBV25-1	.	CASSEWGPSYNEQFF	TGTGCCAGCAGTGAATGGGGACCCTCCTACAATGAGCAGTTCTTC
TRBJ1-4	.	TRBV28	few	CASNGAITNEKLFF	TGTGCCAGCAATGGGGCAATAACTAATGAAAAACTGTTTTTT
TRBJ2-3	.	TRBV20-1	many	CSAKDLAPSDTQYF	TGCAGTGCTAAGGACCTAGCACCCTCAGATACGCAGTATTTT
TRBJ1-6	TRBD1	TRBV20-1	.	CSATGQGYSPLHF	TGCAGTGCTACCGGACAGGGATATTCACCCCTCCACTTT
TRBJ2-2	.	TRBV2	many	CASSEWGSDTGELFF	TGTGCCAGCAGTGAATGGGGCTCCGACACCGGGGAGCTGTTTTTT
TRBJ1-5	.	TRBV3-1	many	CASSQRADSMPQHF	TGTGCCAGCAGCCAACGAGCCGACAGTATGCCCCAGCATTTT